Below, 30 T cell receptor beta chains from the same sample are listed, as sequenced in a study of somatic mutations in cytotoxic T cells in rheumatoid arthritis. Measured with immunoSEQ multiplex PCR; TCRdb has only the in-frame clones, and not every one. The repertoire holds roughly 16,000 clones, with more than 75% as singletons. The specimen was CD8+ T cells sorted from blood. The source of these receptors is a woman between 50 and 59 years old with rheumatoid arthritis.

This chain uses TRBV6-6 with TRBJ1-6; 8 bases are shared with TRBD1. The CDR3 has 13 amino acids. The germline V gene encodes CDR1 MNHNY and CDR2 SVGAGI (reference sequence). The J segment lost 7 bases and the V segment lost 8 bases, leaving 4 bases of the junction unmatched. CDR3 DNA: TGTGCCAGCCGACAGGGGTGGAATTCACCCCTCCACTTT. It specifies CASRQGWNSPLHF.

This clone was recorded once. The V gene is TRBV7-2, the J gene TRBJ2-1; unclear D gene. The CDR3 loop spans 15 amino acids. Per the germline V gene, CDR1 is SGHTA and CDR2 is FQGNSA. V was trimmed by 11 bases and J by 3 bases, leaving 20 bases between them. The CDR3 sequence: CAADVLIQDYNEQFF. CDR3 DNA sequence: TGTGCCGCGGATGTACTAATCCAGGACTACAATGAGCAGTTCTTC.

The chain employs TRBV6-6 and TRBJ2-5; D possibly matches TRBD1 or TRBD2 (6 bases each). Per germline, CDR1 MNHNY and CDR2 SVGAGI (reference sequence). V was pared by 6 bases and J by 4 bases, with 15 bases between. The CDR3 consists of 14 residues. The CDR3 loop reads CASSPRGGGETQYF. In DNA form, the CDR3 reads TGTGCCAGCAGCCCGAGAGGGGGAGGAGAGACCCAGTACTTC.

The V gene is TRBV5-1, the J gene TRBJ2-3, with 14 bases matching TRBD2. Germline V lookup: CDR1 SGHRS, CDR2 YFSETQ. This CDR3 is built from 18 residues. The ends lost 4 bases at V and 2 bases at J; junction bases unmatched: 9. The CDR3 spells CASSPGTSGGMVTDTQYF. The CDR3 nucleotides are TGCGCCAGCAGCCCAGGGACTAGCGGGGGTATGGTCACAGATACGCAGTATTTT.

This clone was observed a handful of times. V is TRBV19 and J is TRBJ1-3, with TRBD1 matching 7 bases. The length of the CDR3 is 13 residues. V shed 8 bases and J 3 bases; nucleotides not matched to a gene: 4. Looked up from germline, CDR1 is LNHDA and CDR2 is SQIVND (reference sequence). The CDR3 here is CASGTAIGNTIYF. CDR3 DNA sequence: TGTGCCAGTGGGACAGCAATTGGAAACACCATATATTTT.

The chain carries TRBV13 and TRBJ1-1; D possibly corresponds to TRBD1 (5 bases). V was trimmed by 3 bases and J by 12 bases, leaving 14 bases between them. The CDR3 covers 12 residues. CDR1 is PRHDT, CDR2 FYEKMQ, per germline (reference sequence). The CDR3 region has the DNA TGTGCCAGCAGCTTGGGCAGGGACCTTCCTTTCTTT. It is translated as CASSLGRDLPFF. Supplemented by reference TRBV13 and TRBJ1-1, the full variable domain reads AAGVIQSPRHLIKEKRETATLKCYPIPRHDTVYWYQQGPGQDPQFLISFYEKMQSDKGSIPDRFSAQQFSDYHSELNMSSLELGDSALYFCASSLGRDLPFFGQGTRLTVV.

The CDR3, as DNA: TGTGCCAGCAGCCCCAGGGGTTCCCGCGTCTATGGCTACACCTTC. Translating it yields CASSPRGSRVYGYTF. The chain is built from TRBV6-5 and TRBJ1-2; tentatively, D is TRBD1 (6 bases). V lost 6 bases to trimming and J lost 4 bases, with 18 bases between them. In germline, CDR1 is MNHEY, CDR2 SVGAGI. This CDR3 contains 15 residues.

This chain joins TRBV19 and TRBJ1-2; the match to TRBD1 covers 8 bases. The CDR3 is 12 residues long. V lost 9 bases and J lost 3; bases outside the gene matches: 3. Per the germline V gene, CDR1 is LNHDA and CDR2 is SQIVND (reference sequence). CDR3 coding DNA: TGTGCCAGCGGACAGGGTGACTATGGCTACACCTTC. Protein product: CASGQGDYGYTF. Looking up the rest from reference TRBV19 and TRBJ1-2 gives the full variable domain: DGGITQSPKYLFRKEGQNVTLSCEQNLNHDAMYWYRQDPGQGLRLIYYSQIVNDFQKGDIAEGYSVSREKKESFPLTVTSAQKNPTAFYLCASGQGDYGYTFGSGTRLTVV.

The J gene is TRBJ1-5, the V gene TRBV11-3; D unresolved. Trimming pared 5 bases from V and 4 bases from J, leaving 3 bases between. The CDR3 is made up of 11 amino acids. The germline CDR1 and CDR2 sequences are SGHNT and YENEEA. CDR3 DNA sequence: TGTGCCAGCAGCCAGAATCAGCCCCAGCATTTT. Translated: CASSQNQPQHF.

J is TRBJ2-1 and V is TRBV4-2; 8 bases fit TRBD2. V trimming: 4 bases; J trimming: 4 bases; junction bases outside the gene matches: 12. The CDR3 loop spans 17 amino acids. Germline CDR1 reads LGHNA; CDR2 reads YNFKEQ. The DNA for the CDR3 is TGTGCCAGCAGCCCCACGGGATCAGCGGGAGTTTACAATGAGCAGTTCTTC. It encodes CASSPTGSAGVYNEQFF.

The V and J genes are TRBV4-1 and TRBJ2-7, with D possibly being TRBD2 (6 bases). Germline V gene data show CDR1 as MGHRA and CDR2 as YSYEKL. V was cut by 4 bases and J by 7 bases, with 14 bases left in between. CDR3 length: 13 amino acids. Written as DNA, the CDR3 is TGCGCCAGCAGCCCCCTCCCCGGGGGAGAGCAGTACTTC. Translated: CASSPLPGGEQYF.

V gene TRBV6-5 combines with J gene TRBJ1-3; 8 bases line up with TRBD1. The germline V gene encodes CDR1 MNHEY and CDR2 SVGAGI. This CDR3 has 15 amino acids. Germline trimming cut 8 bases from V and 0 bases from J; bases unmatched to any gene: 6. The CDR3 nucleotides read TGTGCCAGCGGCCGGACAGGGCGCTCTGGAAACACCATATATTTT. Translating gives CASGRTGRSGNTIYF.

CDR3 DNA: TGCGCCAGCAGCCAAGGTACTAGCGGTTGGGCAGATACGCAGTATTTT. It encodes CASSQGTSGWADTQYF. V gene TRBV4-1 combines with J gene TRBJ2-3, with 8 bases aligning to TRBD2. V lost 1 base, J lost 4 bases, and 7 bases stayed unmatched. The CDR3 spans 16 residues. Looked up from germline, CDR1 is MGHRA and CDR2 is YSYEKL.

The chain has TRBV28 and TRBJ1-4; D ambiguous. The CDR3 consists of 11 residues. Germline assignment: CDR1 MDHEN and CDR2 SYDVKM. V lost 5 bases and J 10 bases, leaving 8 bases between the germline ends. CDR3: CASSPPGKLFF. Here the CDR3 DNA reads TGTGCCAGCAGTCCCCCAGGAAAACTGTTTTTT.

The genes are TRBV9 and TRBJ2-3, with D maybe TRBD2 (6 bases). The CDR3 is made up of 15 amino acids. From germline, CDR1 is SGDLS and CDR2 YYNGEE. V was clipped by 5 bases and J by 0 bases, with 13 bases between them. The CDR3 region has the DNA TGTGCCAGCAGACCGGGGGTTAAGAGCACAGATACGCAGTATTTT. It encodes CASRPGVKSTDTQYF.

This clone was counted a few times. The chain uses TRBV7-8 and TRBJ1-4, with D hard to call. The germline V gene encodes CDR1 SGHVS and CDR2 FQNEAQ. The CDR3 totals 14 residues. Trimming took 5 bases from V and 3 from J, leaving 10 bases between them. The DNA for the CDR3 is TGTGCCAGCAGCGCACTGGGCGCTAATGAAAAACTGTTTTTT. This translates into CASSALGANEKLFF.

The rearrangement joins TRBV7-2 to TRBJ2-7; D not certain. The V end lost 1 base, the J end lost 0 bases, and 10 bases lay between the germline ends. CDR1 and CDR2 from the germline V gene are SGHTA and FQGNSA. The CDR3 contains 15 residues. Here the CDR3 DNA reads TGTGCCAGCAGCTTAGACAGTTATAGCTCCTACGAGCAGTACTTC. Its protein product is CASSLDSYSSYEQYF.

The chain uses TRBV4-3 and TRBJ2-1, with D possibly being TRBD2 (6 bases). V shed 0 bases and J shed 0 bases, with 15 bases lying between them. Germline V CDR1 and CDR2: LGHNA, YSLEER. This CDR3 comprises 18 residues. CDR3 residues: CASSQEDWRDDSYNEQFF. DNA of the CDR3: TGCGCCAGCAGCCAAGAGGATTGGCGGGATGACTCCTACAATGAGCAGTTCTTC.

This clone appeared once. The rearrangement links TRBV6-5 to TRBJ2-1, with unresolved D. V was shortened by 7 bases and J by 0 bases, with 10 bases between the two germline ends. Germline lookup yields CDR1 MNHEY and CDR2 SVGAGI. The CDR3 is 14 amino acids. CDR3 sequence (DNA): TGTGCCAGCACGGCCTCAAGCTCCTACAATGAGCAGTTCTTC. Its protein is CASTASSSYNEQFF.

The chain combines TRBV27 with TRBJ2-3; tentative D call: TRBD2 (6 bases). The CDR3 length is 15 residues. With 3 bases removed from V and 2 bases from J, the gap between germline ends came to 12 bases. The germline CDR1 and CDR2 sequences are MNHEY and SMNVEV (reference sequence). The CDR3 nucleotides read TGTGCCAGCAGTTTGGCGGGGTTCGACACAGATACGCAGTATTTT. It specifies CASSLAGFDTDTQYF.

J is TRBJ2-2 and V is TRBV4-1; the D call may be TRBD1 or TRBD2 (6 bases each). The germline CDR1 and CDR2 sequences are MGHRA and YSYEKL. There are 15 residues in the CDR3. The V gene lost 4 bases and the J gene lost 3 bases, with 12 bases spanning the gap. The CDR3 coding sequence is TGCGCCAGCAGCCTTACCGGGGGCGACACCGGGGAGCTGTTTTTT. Translation gives CASSLTGGDTGELFF.

This clone was observed once. The genes are TRBV10-3 and TRBJ2-7, with 9 positions matching TRBD2. This CDR3 is 16 amino acids long. The junction had 3 bases not matched to a gene; V was cut back by 0 bases and J by 0 bases. Germline V gives CDR1 ENHRY, CDR2 SYGVKD. The CDR3 loop reads CAISESGTSNSYEQYF. The CDR3, as DNA: TGTGCCATCAGTGAGTCTGGGACTAGCAACTCCTACGAGCAGTACTTC.

Here the CDR3 DNA reads TGTGCCAGCAGTGAATCCACAGACTACGAGCAGTACTTC. Protein product: CASSESTDYEQYF. This chain joins TRBV2 and TRBJ2-7; D not resolved. The CDR3 extends over 13 amino acids. CDR1 SNHLY and CDR2 FYNNEI come from the germline V gene. The V end was cut by 2 bases, the J end by 3 bases, with 8 bases between. Drawing the rest from reference TRBV2 and TRBJ2-7, the complete variable domain is EPEVTQTPSHQVTQMGQEVILRCVPISNHLYFYWYRQILGQKVEFLVSFYNNEISEKSEIFDDQFSVERPDGSNFTLKIRSTKLEDSAMYFCASSESTDYEQYFGPGTRLTVT.

This clone was detected a few times. The rearrangement links TRBV6-5 to TRBJ2-7, with D perhaps TRBD2 (5 bases). CDR1 is MNHEY, CDR2 SVGAGI, per germline. Trimming pared 3 bases from V and 2 bases from J, leaving 8 bases between. CDR3 length equals 13 residues. The CDR3 here is CASSYGSPYEQYF. The DNA of the CDR3 is TGTGCCAGCAGTTATGGGAGTCCCTACGAGCAGTACTTC.

The V and J genes are TRBV7-9 and TRBJ2-2; 15 bases align to TRBD2. The CDR3 has 19 residues. The germline CDR1 and CDR2 sequences are SEHNR and FQNEAQ (reference sequence). With 8 bases clipped from V and 7 bases from J, the junction kept 17 bases outside the gene matches. The CDR3, as DNA: TGTGCCAGCGTGGGTCAGCAGGGACTAGCGGGAGGAGGCGGCGGGGAGCTGTTTTTT. Amino acid sequence: CASVGQQGLAGGGGGELFF.

The chain has TRBV7-2 and TRBJ2-1, with TRBD2 identical over 9 bases. V shed 0 bases and J 5 bases; nucleotides not matched to a gene: 8. This CDR3 has 17 residues. The germline V gene has CDR1 SGHTA and CDR2 FQGNSA. This CDR3 reads CASSLAVGGRADNEQFF. The CDR3 DNA follows: TGTGCCAGCAGCTTAGCCGTTGGCGGGAGGGCCGACAATGAGCAGTTCTTC.

The V gene is TRBV9, the J gene TRBJ2-3; 8 bases align to TRBD2. CDR1 and CDR2 (germline): SGDLS, YYNGEE. This CDR3 is built from 17 residues. Losses at the gene ends were 4 bases for V and 0 bases for J; bases not matched to a gene: 10. The chain's CDR3 is CASSLKRAGASTDTQYF. As DNA, the CDR3 is TGTGCCAGCAGCCTCAAAAGAGCGGGGGCTAGCACAGATACGCAGTATTTT.

This chain links TRBV4-2 with TRBJ1-6; unclear D gene. This CDR3 comprises 13 residues. Germline V gene sequence: CDR1 LGHNA, CDR2 YNFKEQ. Trimming pared 0 bases from V and 7 bases from J, leaving 4 bases between. CDR3 in amino acids: CASSQEMNSPLHF. CDR3 coding DNA: TGTGCCAGCAGCCAAGAGATGAATTCACCCCTCCACTTT.

The V and J genes are TRBV6-1 and TRBJ2-7; D might be TRBD2 (5 bases). Trimming took 5 bases from V and 3 from J, leaving 14 bases between them. CDR3 size: 14 residues. Per germline, CDR1 MNHNS and CDR2 SASEGT. This CDR3 is CASSSQTGDYEQYF. The CDR3 coding sequence is TGTGCCAGCAGTTCCCAAACCGGGGACTACGAGCAGTACTTC.

This chain connects TRBV9 to TRBJ2-3; 11 bases align to TRBD2. Germline lookup yields CDR1 SGDLS and CDR2 YYNGEE. V trimming: 3 bases; J trimming: 5 bases; junction bases outside the gene matches: 8. The CDR3 covers 16 residues. The CDR3 nucleotides are TGTGCCAGCAGCGCGCCACTAGCGGGAGTGGAAGATACGCAGTATTTT. Amino acid sequence: CASSAPLAGVEDTQYF.